This is a list of T cell receptor beta chains from one sample in a study of siplizumab effects on memory and regulatory T cells. The table came from immunoSEQ multiplex PCR; TCRdb's copy has only in-frame clones and leaves some out. The sample yields 80,000 to 130,000 clones, 75% to 95% seen once. Input material: CD4+ T cells sorted from blood. Source of these receptors: a human donor in good health. Some clones in this sample may be carry-over from other donors' samples. The CDR3 runs from the conserved cysteine through the conserved F or W. Fields, in order: clone size, J gene, D gene, V gene, CDR3 protein, CDR3 DNA. A D gene is named only where the DNA matches it firmly. Clone size appears in some rows only: once, few, many, or a class for an expanded clone.

size: -
J: TRBJ2-2
D: -
V: TRBV5-4
CDR3: CASSSDGTGELFF
DNA: TGTGCCAGCAGCTCCGACGGCACCGGGGAGCTGTTTTTT

size: -
J: TRBJ2-1
D: TRBD1
V: TRBV29-1
CDR3: CSVGDRANEQFF
DNA: TGCAGCGTTGGTGACAGGGCTAATGAGCAGTTCTTC

size: -
J: TRBJ2-5
D: -
V: TRBV30
CDR3: CAWSRGRYQETQYF
DNA: TGTGCCTGGAGCCGGGGCCGGTACCAAGAGACCCAGTACTTC

size: -
J: TRBJ2-4
D: -
V: TRBV19
CDR3: CASSPPTSHLKNIQYF
DNA: TGTGCCAGTAGTCCCCCCACTAGTCACCTGAAAAACATTCAGTACTTC

size: -
J: TRBJ1-1
D: -
V: TRBV28
CDR3: CASSLLPVNTEAFF
DNA: TGTGCCAGCAGTTTATTGCCCGTGAACACTGAAGCTTTCTTT

size: few
J: TRBJ2-5
D: -
V: TRBV5-1
CDR3: CASSLAYSQETQYF
DNA: TGCGCCAGCAGCTTGGCCTACTCCCAAGAGACCCAGTACTTC

size: -
J: TRBJ2-3
D: -
V: TRBV9
CDR3: CASSPQARGGLPTDTQYF
DNA: TGTGCCAGCAGCCCCCAAGCCCGGGGAGGCCTGCCCACAGATACGCAGTATTTT

size: once
J: TRBJ1-1
D: -
V: TRBV9
CDR3: CASSAGLNTEAFF
DNA: TGTGCCAGCAGCGCAGGGTTGAACACTGAAGCTTTCTTT

size: -
J: TRBJ1-3
D: -
V: TRBV30
CDR3: CAWRGTGTLHTIYF
DNA: TGTGCCTGGAGAGGGACGGGTACTCTCCACACCATATATTTT

size: -
J: TRBJ2-1
D: -
V: TRBV11-2
CDR3: CASSLDGPYNEQFF
DNA: TGTGCCAGCAGCTTAGATGGTCCCTACAATGAGCAGTTCTTC

size: -
J: TRBJ2-5
D: -
V: TRBV7-9
CDR3: CASSSTRKTFQETQYF
DNA: TGTGCCAGCAGCTCTACAAGAAAGACCTTCCAAGAGACCCAGTACTTC

size: -
J: TRBJ2-3
D: -
V: TRBV10-3
CDR3: CAISESTAGGADTQYF
DNA: TGTGCCATCAGTGAGTCGACGGCTGGAGGCGCAGATACGCAGTATTTT

size: -
J: TRBJ2-5
D: TRBD1
V: TRBV5-1
CDR3: CASSLQGAGETQYF
DNA: TGCGCCAGCAGCCTACAGGGGGCTGGAGAGACCCAGTACTTC

size: -
J: TRBJ1-3
D: -
V: TRBV25-1
CDR3: CASSELGGVGDSDGTIYF
DNA: TGTGCCAGCAGTGAATTGGGAGGAGTAGGCGACAGTGACGGCACCATATATTTT

size: once
J: TRBJ1-5
D: -
V: TRBV6-9
CDR3: CASSKGGGSDQPQHF
DNA: TGTGCCAGCAGTAAGGGGGGGGGCAGCGATCAGCCCCAGCATTTT

size: once
J: TRBJ2-3
D: -
V: TRBV10-3
CDR3: CATRGRYRTRTDTQYF
DNA: TGTGCCACTCGGGGCAGGTATCGAACCCGCACAGATACGCAGTATTTT

size: -
J: TRBJ2-7
D: TRBD1
V: TRBV25-1
CDR3: CASSELSGQVTYEQYF
DNA: TGTGCCAGCAGTGAGCTTTCCGGACAGGTAACCTACGAGCAGTACTTC

size: -
J: TRBJ2-1
D: TRBD2
V: TRBV14
CDR3: CASSPPGGLSEQFF
DNA: TGTGCCAGCAGCCCCCCGGGAGGGCTCTCTGAGCAGTTCTTC

size: few
J: TRBJ1-1
D: TRBD1
V: TRBV29-1
CDR3: CSAQTQGVSTEAFF
DNA: TGCAGCGCGCAAACACAGGGGGTCAGCACTGAAGCTTTCTTT

size: -
J: TRBJ2-7
D: -
V: TRBV6-5
CDR3: CASSFFGLRGPARQYF
DNA: TGTGCCAGCAGTTTCTTCGGATTGAGAGGTCCCGCGCGGCAGTACTTC

size: -
J: TRBJ2-7
D: -
V: TRBV28
CDR3: CASRSGGQVMPYEQYF
DNA: TGTGCCAGCAGAAGTGGGGGGCAGGTAATGCCCTACGAGCAGTACTTC

size: -
J: TRBJ2-3
D: TRBD2
V: TRBV14
CDR3: CASSQVLSGSSRDTQYF
DNA: TGTGCCAGCAGCCAAGTCCTTAGCGGGAGTTCGAGAGATACGCAGTATTTT

size: -
J: TRBJ1-2
D: -
V: TRBV19
CDR3: CASWRNYGYTF
DNA: TGTGCCAGTTGGAGGAACTATGGCTACACCTTC

size: -
J: TRBJ2-1
D: -
V: TRBV19
CDR3: CASSIPQGGHNEQFF
DNA: TGTGCCAGTAGTATACCGCAGGGGGGGCACAATGAGCAGTTCTTC

size: -
J: TRBJ2-5
D: -
V: TRBV29-1
CDR3: CSAGQKVETQYF
DNA: TGCAGCGCCGGACAGAAGGTAGAGACCCAGTACTTC

size: once
J: TRBJ2-3
D: TRBD1
V: TRBV30
CDR3: CAWTRDRFTDTQYF
DNA: TGTGCCTGGACCCGGGACAGATTCACAGATACGCAGTATTTT

size: once
J: TRBJ1-4
D: -
V: TRBV7-9
CDR3: CASSLGTGFGEKLFF
DNA: TGTGCCAGCAGCTTGGGTACAGGGTTCGGTGAAAAACTGTTTTTT

size: -
J: TRBJ1-5
D: -
V: TRBV18
CDR3: CASSLSGSNQPQHF
DNA: TGTGCCAGCTCACTCTCAGGTAGCAATCAGCCCCAGCATTTT

size: -
J: TRBJ2-3
D: TRBD1
V: TRBV5-1
CDR3: CASSWTGQDTDTQYF
DNA: TGCGCCAGCAGCTGGACAGGGCAGGACACAGATACGCAGTATTTT

size: -
J: TRBJ2-5
D: TRBD1
V: TRBV4-1
CDR3: CASSHDREQETQYF
DNA: TGCGCCAGCAGCCACGACAGGGAACAAGAGACCCAGTACTTC

size: -
J: TRBJ2-3
D: TRBD2
V: TRBV5-3
CDR3: CARSLDEREGRADTQYF
DNA: TGTGCCAGAAGCTTGGACGAGCGGGAGGGTAGGGCAGATACGCAGTATTTT

size: -
J: TRBJ2-3
D: -
V: TRBV18
CDR3: CASSPPVTDGDTQYF
DNA: TGTGCCAGCTCACCACCGGTAACAGACGGGGATACGCAGTATTTT

size: -
J: TRBJ2-7
D: TRBD2
V: TRBV27
CDR3: CASSLISSGSSYEQYF
DNA: TGTGCCAGCAGCTTAATCTCTAGCGGTTCTTCCTACGAGCAGTACTTC

size: -
J: TRBJ1-3
D: -
V: TRBV19
CDR3: CAISSGNTIYF
DNA: TGTGCCATCTCCAGTGGAAACACCATATATTTT

size: -
J: TRBJ2-2
D: -
V: TRBV19
CDR3: CASTRSGTVPELFF
DNA: TGTGCCAGTACCCGATCCGGGACCGTCCCAGAGCTGTTTTTT

size: -
J: TRBJ2-5
D: -
V: TRBV11-2
CDR3: CASSLGGRVETQYF
DNA: TGTGCCAGCAGCTTAGGTGGACGGGTGGAGACCCAGTACTTC

size: -
J: TRBJ2-7
D: TRBD1
V: TRBV28
CDR3: CASSLLGTGSYEQYF
DNA: TGTGCCAGCAGCCTGCTCGGGACAGGGTCATACGAGCAGTACTTC

size: -
J: TRBJ2-1
D: TRBD2
V: TRBV4-2
CDR3: CASSPASGRAGEAEQFF
DNA: TGTGCCAGCAGCCCGGCTAGCGGGAGGGCAGGGGAAGCTGAGCAGTTCTTC

size: -
J: TRBJ2-1
D: -
V: TRBV5-4
CDR3: CASSLVSEDEQFF
DNA: TGTGCCAGCAGCTTGGTCTCTGAGGATGAGCAGTTCTTC

size: once
J: TRBJ1-5
D: TRBD1
V: TRBV6-5
CDR3: CASRQGAPSNQPQHF
DNA: TGTGCCAGCAGACAGGGGGCCCCTAGCAATCAGCCCCAGCATTTT

size: -
J: TRBJ2-1
D: -
V: TRBV29-1
CDR3: CSARRANNEQFF
DNA: TGCAGCGCCCGGAGGGCTAACAATGAGCAGTTCTTC

size: once
J: TRBJ2-2
D: -
V: TRBV6-4
CDR3: CASSTGLGELFF
DNA: TGTGCCAGCAGTACGGGACTTGGGGAGCTGTTTTTT

size: -
J: TRBJ2-1
D: TRBD1
V: TRBV2
CDR3: CASSRTGPARNEQFF
DNA: TGTGCCAGCAGTAGGACAGGCCCGGCCCGTAATGAGCAGTTCTTC

size: -
J: TRBJ2-5
D: -
V: TRBV12-5
CDR3: CASGLLLQGWETQYF
DNA: TGTGCTAGTGGTCTCCTGCTGCAGGGGTGGGAGACCCAGTACTTC

size: -
J: TRBJ1-5
D: TRBD1
V: TRBV10-3
CDR3: CAISESGDRGSGPQHF
DNA: TGTGCCATCAGTGAGTCGGGGGACAGGGGGTCGGGACCCCAGCATTTT

size: -
J: TRBJ2-3
D: TRBD1
V: TRBV30
CDR3: CAWSRGTGGGTDTQYF
DNA: TGTGCCTGGAGTAGGGGGACAGGGGGCGGAACAGATACGCAGTATTTT